These 27 T cell receptor beta chains share one sample of origin, sequenced in a study of OX40 agonist ivuxolimab in advanced cancers. Clones were sequenced by immunoSEQ multiplex PCR, and TCRdb holds only the in-frame ones, with some missing. The table has 40,000 to 50,000 clones, around nine tenths seen once. The sample consisted of CD4+ or CD8+ T cells sorted from blood, taken in a trial of the OX40 agonist ivuxolimab. These receptors all stem from an adult with an advanced solid tumor such as melanoma, head and neck, liver or kidney cancer.

The chain employs TRBV6-5 and TRBJ2-3, with 9 bases lining up with TRBD2. The V gene end was trimmed by 7 bases and the J gene end by 2 bases; junction bases not matched to a gene: 7. In germline, CDR1 is MNHEY, CDR2 SVGAGI. This CDR3 is built from 15 residues. The chain's CDR3 is CASNLAGFSTDTQYF. In DNA form, the CDR3 reads TGTGCCAGCAATCTAGCGGGGTTCTCCACAGATACGCAGTATTTT.

This clone was observed once. For the CDR3, the DNA is TGTGCCAGTAGTATAGGAGAGGGATACGAGCAGTACTTC. Protein product: CASSIGEGYEQYF. The chain combines TRBV19 with TRBJ2-7, with D possibly TRBD2 on 5 matching bases. The CDR3 sequence is 13 residues long. V was pared by 1 base and J by 4 bases, with 8 bases between. The germline CDR1 and CDR2 sequences are LNHDA and SQIVND (reference sequence).

This sequence joins TRBV4-1 and TRBJ2-1; 12 bases map to TRBD2. The CDR3 runs to 17 residues. Germline loops: CDR1 MGHRA, CDR2 YSYEKL. With 4 bases clipped from V and 2 bases from J, the junction kept 6 bases outside the gene matches. The CDR3 is CASSPETSGSPYNEQFF. DNA of the CDR3: TGCGCCAGCAGCCCCGAGACTAGCGGGAGCCCCTACAATGAGCAGTTCTTC.

This sequence joins TRBV7-2 and TRBJ1-2; 7 positions agree with TRBD1. The ends lost 1 base at V and 6 bases at J; junction bases unmatched: 5. From germline, CDR1 is SGHTA and CDR2 FQGNSA. The CDR3 sequence is 14 residues long. The CDR3 DNA reads as TGTGCCAGCAGCTTAGAGGTAGGGGGCCATGGCTACACCTTC. Translation: CASSLEVGGHGYTF.

The CDR3 is CASSLDRERGTNEKLFF. The CDR3 region has the DNA TGTGCCAGCAGCCTTGACAGGGAACGTGGAACTAATGAAAAACTGTTTTTT. The chain has TRBV11-2 and TRBJ1-4; TRBD1 aligns across 7 bases. This CDR3 has 17 amino acids. The junction had 10 bases not matched to a gene; V was cut back by 5 bases and J by 1 base. The V gene's germline CDR1 is SGHAT and CDR2 FQNNGV. Combining the CDR3 with reference TRBV11-2 and TRBJ1-4 gives the whole variable domain EAGVAQSPRYKIIEKRQSVAFWCNPISGHATLYWYQQILGQGPKLLIQFQNNGVVDDSQLPKDRFSAERLKGVDSTLKIQPAKLEDSAVYLCASSLDRERGTNEKLFFGSGTQLSVL.

This chain links TRBV19 with TRBJ1-1; 7 bases agree with TRBD1. Germline V gene lookup returns CDR1 LNHDA and CDR2 SQIVND (reference sequence). CDR3 length equals 16 residues. With 5 bases clipped from V and 0 bases from J, the junction kept 9 bases outside the gene matches. The CDR3 reads CASSRWGQSLNTEAFF. The CDR3 coding sequence is TGTGCCAGTAGTCGCTGGGGACAGAGCTTGAACACTGAAGCTTTCTTT.

V is TRBV7-6 and J is TRBJ1-6; maybe TRBD1 (5 bases). Germline V lookup: CDR1 SGHVS, CDR2 FNYEAQ. This CDR3 contains 18 residues. The V end lost 3 bases, the J end lost 8 bases, and 23 bases lay between the germline ends. CDR3 DNA sequence: TGTGCCAGCAGCTTTATCGTGGGGCCGCTGAAGGAGGATTCACCCCTCCACTTT. It is translated as CASSFIVGPLKEDSPLHF.

The genes are TRBV9 and TRBJ2-1; 9 bases line up with TRBD1. Germline CDR1 reads SGDLS; CDR2 reads YYNGEE. V shed 3 bases, J shed 12 bases, and the junction held 4 bases outside the gene matches. The CDR3 length is 12 residues. CDR3 nucleotide sequence: TGTGCCAGCAGCGGGGACAGGGACTGGCAGTTCTTC. It encodes CASSGDRDWQFF.

The chain is built from TRBV11-2 and TRBJ2-7; 8 nucleotides align to TRBD2. The germline V gene has CDR1 SGHAT and CDR2 FQNNGV. Losses at the gene ends were 1 base for V and 6 bases for J; bases not matched to a gene: 5. The CDR3 consists of 14 residues. CDR3 in amino acids: CASSLGGLAIEQYF. DNA for the CDR3: TGTGCCAGCAGCTTAGGCGGACTAGCAATCGAGCAGTACTTC.

The chain is built from TRBV5-1 and TRBJ2-1, with 8 nucleotides matching TRBD1. The CDR3 consists of 14 residues. J was trimmed by 15 bases and V by 2 bases; bases with no gene match: 13. Germline V gene lookup returns CDR1 SGHRS and CDR2 YFSETQ. CDR3 coding DNA: TGCGCCAGCAGCTTACGAAACCTCGGACAGGGCCCGTTCTTC. This gives the protein CASSLRNLGQGPFF.

The V and J genes are TRBV9 and TRBJ1-6; D remains ambiguous. Trimming pared 1 base from V and 8 bases from J, leaving 10 bases between. The CDR3 covers 14 residues. CDR1 and CDR2 from the germline V gene are SGDLS and YYNGEE. The CDR3 loop reads CASSVRPEDSPLHF. CDR3 nucleotide sequence: TGTGCCAGCAGCGTAAGGCCTGAGGATTCACCCCTCCACTTT. Full variable domain (remainder filled in from reference TRBV9 and TRBJ1-6): DSGVTQTPKHLITATGQRVTLRCSPRSGDLSVYWYQQSLDQGLQFLIQYYNGEERAKGNILERFSAQQFPDLHSELNLSSLELGDSALYFCASSVRPEDSPLHFGNGTRLTVT.

This chain links TRBV9 with TRBJ2-1, with a possible D match to TRBD2 (5 bases). Germline CDR1 reads SGDLS; CDR2 reads YYNGEE. The CDR3 covers 15 residues. V lost 3 bases and J 1 base, leaving 11 bases between the germline ends. The CDR3 protein is CASSAGRGSYNEQFF. The CDR3 DNA reads TGTGCCAGCAGCGCGGGTCGGGGATCCTACAATGAGCAGTTCTTC.

The gene calls are TRBV7-2 and TRBJ2-4; the D is unclear. The CDR3 is made up of 17 amino acids. CDR1 is SGHTA, CDR2 FQGNSA, per germline. The ends were cut back, 0 bases at V and 5 bases at J, with 17 bases in the middle. In DNA, the CDR3 is TGTGCCAGCAGCTTAGCGCGATTCGCGGTATTGGAAAACATTCAGTACTTC. The encoded protein is CASSLARFAVLENIQYF. The entire variable domain, with the rest obtained from reference TRBV7-2 and TRBJ2-4, is as follows: GAGVSQSPSNKVTEKGKDVELRCDPISGHTALYWYRQSLGQGLEFLIYFQGNSAPDKSGLPSDRFSAERTGGSVSTLTIQRTQQEDSAVYLCASSLARFAVLENIQYFGAGTRLSVL.

The chain links TRBV27 to TRBJ1-1; the D is unclear. Germline CDR1 reads MNHEY; CDR2 reads SMNVEV (reference sequence). Trimming removed 5 bases at V and 5 bases at J, with 15 bases between. This CDR3 contains 14 residues. DNA for the CDR3: TGTGCCAGCAGTCATCCTCAATTCGGGACTGAAGCTTTCTTT. Its protein is CASSHPQFGTEAFF.

The CDR3 here is CASSLALGPQETQYF. The DNA for the CDR3 is TGTGCCAGCAGCTTAGCGCTGGGTCCCCAGGAGACCCAGTACTTC. The chain carries TRBV7-9 and TRBJ2-5; D is uncertain. Trimming removed 0 bases from V and 5 bases from J, with 13 bases in between. CDR1 and CDR2 from the germline V gene are SEHNR and FQNEAQ (reference sequence). This CDR3 comprises 15 residues.

The chain uses TRBV7-9 and TRBJ2-7; unclear D gene. The CDR3 runs 13 residues. Between the trimmed V and J ends, which lost 5 bases and 4 bases, there was a span of 12 bases. Germline V gene sequence: CDR1 SEHNR, CDR2 FQNEAQ (reference sequence). This CDR3 reads CASSLPDGYEQYF. For the CDR3, the DNA is TGTGCCAGCAGCCTACCTGACGGTTACGAGCAGTACTTC.

This chain joins TRBV5-1 and TRBJ1-3; D possibly corresponds to TRBD1 (5 bases). CDR1 SGHRS and CDR2 YFSETQ come from the germline V gene. CDR3 length: 15 residues. The ends were cut back, 4 bases at V and 0 bases at J, with 11 bases in the middle. The CDR3 here is CASSPDTFSGNTIYF. The CDR3 DNA reads TGCGCCAGCAGCCCGGACACTTTCTCTGGAAACACCATATATTTT.

The count of this clone is one. This CDR3 reads CASTPGETSGGALGQFF. The CDR3 nucleotides read TGTGCCAGCACCCCGGGGGAGACTAGCGGGGGGGCGCTCGGGCAGTTCTTC. The genes are TRBV4-2 and TRBJ2-1; 14 positions match TRBD2. Germline V CDR1 and CDR2: LGHNA, YNFKEQ. Trimming took 7 bases from V and 12 from J; bases not matched to a gene: 17. This CDR3 has 17 residues.

V usage is TRBV11-3 and J usage is TRBJ2-7; D gene unclear. V lost 1 base and J lost 2, with 6 bases in between. In germline, CDR1 is SGHNT, CDR2 YENEEA. CDR3 length equals 13 residues. The DNA for the CDR3 is TGTGCCAGCAGCTTAGGGCTCGCCTACGAGCAGTACTTC. Translated, it gives CASSLGLAYEQYF. The full variable domain, in which reference TRBV11-3 and TRBJ2-7 provide the parts outside the CDR3, is EAGVVQSPRYKIIEKKQPVAFWCNPISGHNTLYWYLQNLGQGPELLIRYENEEAVDDSQLPKDRFSAERLKGVDSTLKIQPAELGDSAVYLCASSLGLAYEQYFGPGTRLTVT.

V usage is TRBV27 and J usage is TRBJ2-3, with TRBD2 matching 8 bases. V lost 2 bases, J lost 2 bases, and 3 bases stayed unmatched. Germline V CDR1 and CDR2: MNHEY, SMNVEV (reference sequence). This CDR3 is built from 15 residues. The CDR3 here is CASSLRLAHTDTQYF. The DNA for the CDR3 is TGTGCCAGCAGTTTAAGACTAGCGCACACAGATACGCAGTATTTT.

In this sample, this clone turned up a few times. The chain has TRBV7-9 and TRBJ1-2, with TRBD1 matching over 10 bases. The CDR3 covers 15 residues. CDR1 is SEHNR and CDR2 is FQNEAQ in the germline V gene (reference sequence). With 4 bases clipped from V and 4 bases from J, the junction kept 6 bases outside the gene matches. The chain's CDR3 is CASSSDRGFGYGYTF. DNA of the CDR3: TGTGCCAGCAGCTCGGACAGGGGGTTTGGCTATGGCTACACCTTC.

The chain recombines TRBV6-6 with TRBJ1-5; D unresolved. Trimming stripped 5 bases from V and 5 bases from J, with 13 bases between. Germline V gene data show CDR1 as MNHNY and CDR2 as SVGAGI (reference sequence). The CDR3 has 14 residues. In nucleotides, the CDR3 is TGTGCCAGCAGTCCACTCGGCCGGGATCAGCCCCAGCATTTT. Encoded protein: CASSPLGRDQPQHF.

The chain recombines TRBV7-9 with TRBJ2-7; 10 nucleotides align to TRBD1. The CDR3 spans 15 residues. CDR1 is SEHNR, CDR2 FQNEAQ, per germline (reference sequence). The junction had 4 bases not matched to a gene; V was cut back by 5 bases and J by 0 bases. The chain's CDR3 is CASSARTGGSYEQYF. Here the CDR3 DNA reads TGTGCCAGCAGCGCTAGGACAGGGGGCTCCTACGAGCAGTACTTC.

V gene TRBV4-2 combines with J gene TRBJ1-2; D possibly corresponds to TRBD1 (5 bases). The length of the CDR3 is 13 residues. V was trimmed by 0 bases and J by 8 bases, leaving 10 bases between them. Germline V gene data show CDR1 as LGHNA and CDR2 as YNFKEQ. The CDR3 DNA follows: TGTGCCAGCAGCCAAGATAACGGGGACGGCTACACCTTC. Protein: CASSQDNGDGYTF.

V and J are TRBV7-9 and TRBJ2-1; maybe TRBD1 (6 bases). CDR1 SEHNR and CDR2 FQNEAQ come from the germline V gene (reference sequence). The germline V and J ends were trimmed by 10 bases and 0 bases, with 16 bases remaining between them. This CDR3 has 15 amino acids. As DNA, the CDR3 is TGTGCCAAATCAGGGGATTCGAGCTCCTACAATGAGCAGTTCTTC. The encoded protein is CAKSGDSSSYNEQFF.

The genes are TRBV4-1 and TRBJ2-3, with TRBD1 as a possible D gene (6 bases). Trimming removed 2 bases from V and 4 bases from J, with 19 bases in between. This CDR3 has 17 amino acids. The germline V gene has CDR1 MGHRA and CDR2 YSYEKL. The DNA for the CDR3 is TGCGCCAGCAGCCAACCAGAGGGACCAGGGGAGCCAGATACGCAGTATTTT. Translated, it gives CASSQPEGPGEPDTQYF.

CDR3 region: CASSQEQGLAGHYNEQFF. In DNA form, the CDR3 reads TGTGCCAGCAGCCAAGAACAGGGACTAGCGGGCCATTACAATGAGCAGTTCTTC. This sequence joins TRBV4-2 and TRBJ2-1, with 12 bases that match TRBD2. With V trimmed by 0 bases and J by 4 bases, 7 bases remained unmatched. There are 18 residues in the CDR3. The germline V gene encodes CDR1 LGHNA and CDR2 YNFKEQ.